This TCR beta chain was sequenced for a study of CD8+CD57+ T cells in acquired aplastic anemia. Study summary: Sorted CD4+ and CD8+ cells gave a mean 3.2 ug DNA, range about 0.19 to 27.4 ug. Roughly 11 million reads, on average, were obtained for CD4+ cells from healthy donors. Study-level findings and limits: Twenty-nine sequences, all CD8+ CDR3, were shared between patients and controls.

Genomic DNA served as template for TCR beta VDJ and CDR3 profiling. TCRdb fed the reads into MiXCR, producing one record per CDR3 protein. Of fewer than 200,000 distinct CDR3 sequences listed, approximately 40% were seen once; the top ten hold around 0.96%. Trimming cost V 4 bases and J 8 bases, with 15 bases left between them. Germline loops: CDR1 LGHNA, CDR2 YNFKEQ. This CDR3 has 14 residues. This clonotype was counted only a few times. Its antigen is not known. This clonotype originated in a human donor in good health. The sequenced sample was sorted CD4+, CD8+, or CD8+CD57+ T cells (not recorded which) from PBMCs. The V gene is TRBV4-2, the J gene TRBJ2-1; tentatively, D is TRBD1 or TRBD2 (5 bases each). CDR3 nucleotides: TGTGCCAGCAGCCGCCGGGGCCCCGCGGATGAGCAGTTCTTC. Translated, it gives CASSRRGPADEQFF.